At least ten counts were recorded for the clone carrying this TCR beta chain. TCRdb re-called the 5' RACE reads through MiXCR, storing one row per CDR3 protein. The data show about 120,000 distinct CDR3 sequences, 10% to 12% seen once. Time point described: blood at routine non-recurrence follow-up after resection. This sample was included in a study of spatial heterogeneity in lung cancer. The J segment lost 2 bases and the V segment lost 6 bases, leaving 9 bases of the junction unmatched. CDR3 length equals 16 residues. Germline V CDR1 and CDR2: MDHEN, SYDVKM. The chain joins TRBV28 to TRBJ2-3, with TRBD2 identical over 9 bases. This sequence originates from a female donor with early-stage non-small cell lung cancer. This specimen was PBMCs, taken at follow-up. The CDR3 protein is CASSPHIAGVTDTQYF. In DNA, the CDR3 is TGTGCCAGCAGCCCACACATAGCGGGAGTCACAGATACGCAGTATTTT.